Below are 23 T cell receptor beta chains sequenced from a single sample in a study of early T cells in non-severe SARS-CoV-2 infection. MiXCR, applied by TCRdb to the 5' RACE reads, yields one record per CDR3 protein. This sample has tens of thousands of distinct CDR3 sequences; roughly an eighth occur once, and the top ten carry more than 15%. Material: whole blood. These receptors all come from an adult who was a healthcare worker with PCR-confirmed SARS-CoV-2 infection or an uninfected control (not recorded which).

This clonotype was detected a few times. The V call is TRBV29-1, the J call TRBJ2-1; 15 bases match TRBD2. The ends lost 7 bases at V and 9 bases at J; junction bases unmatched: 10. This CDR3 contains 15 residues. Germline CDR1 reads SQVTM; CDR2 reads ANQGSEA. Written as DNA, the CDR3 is TGCAGCGCACCTGGGACTAGCGGGAGGAGGACTGAGCAGTTCTTC. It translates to CSAPGTSGRRTEQFF.

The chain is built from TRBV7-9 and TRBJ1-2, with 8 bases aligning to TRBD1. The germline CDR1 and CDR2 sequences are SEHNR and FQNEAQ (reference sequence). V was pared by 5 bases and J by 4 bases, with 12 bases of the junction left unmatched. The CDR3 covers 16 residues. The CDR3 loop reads CASSADSRGRTYGYTF. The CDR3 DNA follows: TGTGCCAGCAGCGCAGATTCCAGGGGGCGCACCTATGGCTACACCTTC.

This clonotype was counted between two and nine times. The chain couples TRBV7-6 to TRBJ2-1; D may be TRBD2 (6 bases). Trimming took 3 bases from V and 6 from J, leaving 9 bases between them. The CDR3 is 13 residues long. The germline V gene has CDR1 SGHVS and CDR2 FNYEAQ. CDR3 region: CASSLGTRNEQFF. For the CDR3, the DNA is TGTGCCAGCAGCTTGGGGACTCGCAATGAGCAGTTCTTC.

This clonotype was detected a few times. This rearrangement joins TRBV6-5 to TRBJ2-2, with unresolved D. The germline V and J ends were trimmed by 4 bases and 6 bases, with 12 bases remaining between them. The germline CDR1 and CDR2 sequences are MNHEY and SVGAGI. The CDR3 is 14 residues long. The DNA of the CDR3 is TGTGCCAGCAGTTCCCAAACATACTCCGGGGAGCTGTTTTTT. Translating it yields CASSSQTYSGELFF.

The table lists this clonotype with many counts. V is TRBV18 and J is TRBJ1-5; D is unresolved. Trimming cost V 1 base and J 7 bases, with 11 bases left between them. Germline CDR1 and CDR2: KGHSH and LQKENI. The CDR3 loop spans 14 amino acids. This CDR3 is CASSPQAGVQPQHF. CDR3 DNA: TGTGCCAGCTCACCACAAGCAGGAGTCCAGCCCCAGCATTTT.

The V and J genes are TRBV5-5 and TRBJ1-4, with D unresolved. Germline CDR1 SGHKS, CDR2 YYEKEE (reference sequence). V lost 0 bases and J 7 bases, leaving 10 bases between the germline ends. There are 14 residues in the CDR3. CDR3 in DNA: TGTGCCAGCAGCTTGGATGAGTTTCGTGAAAAACTGTTTTTT. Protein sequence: CASSLDEFREKLFF.

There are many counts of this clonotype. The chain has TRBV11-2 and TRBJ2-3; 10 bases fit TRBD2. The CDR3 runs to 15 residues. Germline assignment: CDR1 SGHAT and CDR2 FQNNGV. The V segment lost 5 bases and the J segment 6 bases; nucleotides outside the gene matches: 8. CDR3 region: CASSPERGGLDTQYF. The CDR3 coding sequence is TGTGCCAGCAGCCCCGAGCGGGGGGGCCTCGATACGCAGTATTTT.

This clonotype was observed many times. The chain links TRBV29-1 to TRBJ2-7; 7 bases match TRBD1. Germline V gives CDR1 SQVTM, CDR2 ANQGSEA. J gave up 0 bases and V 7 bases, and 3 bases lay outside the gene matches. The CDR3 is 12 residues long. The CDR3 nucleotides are TGCAGCGCCGGACAGGACTCCTACGAGCAGTACTTC. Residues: CSAGQDSYEQYF.

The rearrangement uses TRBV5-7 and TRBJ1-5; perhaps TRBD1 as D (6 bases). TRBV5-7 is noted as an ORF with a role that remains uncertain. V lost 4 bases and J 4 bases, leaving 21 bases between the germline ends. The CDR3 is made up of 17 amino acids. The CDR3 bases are TGTGCCAGCAGCCCTGACAGGATAGTCTCCGTAAATCAGCCCCAGCATTTT. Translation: CASSPDRIVSVNQPQHF.

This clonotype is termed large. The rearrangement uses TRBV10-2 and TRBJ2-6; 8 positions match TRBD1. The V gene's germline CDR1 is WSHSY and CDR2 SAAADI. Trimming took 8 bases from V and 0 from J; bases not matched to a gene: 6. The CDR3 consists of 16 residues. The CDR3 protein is CASLQGATSGANVLTF. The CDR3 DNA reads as TGCGCCAGCCTGCAGGGGGCAACCTCTGGGGCCAACGTCCTGACTTTC.

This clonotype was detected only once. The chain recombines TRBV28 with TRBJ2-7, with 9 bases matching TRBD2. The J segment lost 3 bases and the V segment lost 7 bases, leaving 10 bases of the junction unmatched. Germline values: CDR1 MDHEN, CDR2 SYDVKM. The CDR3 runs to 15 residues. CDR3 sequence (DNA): TGTGCCAGCACCGCCTCTGGGACTAGCAGCTACGAGCAGTACTTC. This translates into CASTASGTSSYEQYF.

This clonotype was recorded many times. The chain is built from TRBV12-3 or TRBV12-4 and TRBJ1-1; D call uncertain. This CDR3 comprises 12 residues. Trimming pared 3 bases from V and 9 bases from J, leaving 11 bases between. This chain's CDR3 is CASSFLADKAFF. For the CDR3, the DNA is TGTGCCAGCAGTTTTCTGGCAGATAAAGCTTTCTTT.

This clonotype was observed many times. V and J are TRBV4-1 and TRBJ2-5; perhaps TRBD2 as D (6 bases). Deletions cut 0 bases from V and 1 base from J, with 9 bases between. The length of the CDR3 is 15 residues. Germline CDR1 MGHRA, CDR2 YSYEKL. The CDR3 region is CASSQDPGLQETQYF. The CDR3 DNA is TGCGCCAGCAGCCAAGACCCGGGACTCCAAGAGACCCAGTACTTC.

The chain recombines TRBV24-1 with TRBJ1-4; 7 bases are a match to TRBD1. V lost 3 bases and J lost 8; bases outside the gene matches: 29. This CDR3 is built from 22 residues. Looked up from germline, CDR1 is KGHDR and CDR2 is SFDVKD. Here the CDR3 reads CATSDARRSSTGRRPFREKLFF. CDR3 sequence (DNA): TGTGCCACCAGTGATGCTCGCCGATCTTCGACAGGGAGGAGGCCCTTCCGAGAAAAACTGTTTTTT.

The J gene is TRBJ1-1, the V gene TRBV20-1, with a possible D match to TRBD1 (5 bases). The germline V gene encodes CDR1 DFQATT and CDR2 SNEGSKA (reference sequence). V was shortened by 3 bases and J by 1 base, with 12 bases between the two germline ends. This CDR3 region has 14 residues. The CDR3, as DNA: TGCAGTGCTAGTCCCCCGGGGCAGAACACTGAAGCTTTCTTT. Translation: CSASPPGQNTEAFF.

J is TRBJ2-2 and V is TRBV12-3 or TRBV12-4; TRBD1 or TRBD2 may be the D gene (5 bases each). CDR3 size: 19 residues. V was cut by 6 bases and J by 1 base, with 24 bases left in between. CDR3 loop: CASSNPSGLGEQNTGELFF. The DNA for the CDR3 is TGTGCCAGCAGCAACCCATCTGGTTTGGGGGAACAGAACACCGGGGAGCTGTTTTTT.

CDR3 sequence: CASSKTPGQEETQYF. CDR3 nucleotide sequence: TGCGCCAGCAGCAAAACACCGGGACAGGAGGAGACCCAGTACTTC. The chain joins TRBV4-1 to TRBJ2-5; 8 nucleotides match TRBD1. The CDR3 loop spans 15 amino acids. CDR1 and CDR2 (germline): MGHRA, YSYEKL. Losses at the gene ends were 5 bases for V and 5 bases for J; bases not matched to a gene: 10.

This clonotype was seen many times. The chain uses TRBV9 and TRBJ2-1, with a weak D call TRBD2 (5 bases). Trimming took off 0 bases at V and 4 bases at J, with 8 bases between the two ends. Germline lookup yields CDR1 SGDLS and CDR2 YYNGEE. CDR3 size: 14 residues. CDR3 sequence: CASSVGRGYNEQFF. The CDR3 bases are TGTGCCAGCAGCGTAGGCCGGGGTTACAATGAGCAGTTCTTC. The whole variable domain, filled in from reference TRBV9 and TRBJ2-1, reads DSGVTQTPKHLITATGQRVTLRCSPRSGDLSVYWYQQSLDQGLQFLIQYYNGEERAKGNILERFSAQQFPDLHSELNLSSLELGDSALYFCASSVGRGYNEQFFGPGTRLTVL.

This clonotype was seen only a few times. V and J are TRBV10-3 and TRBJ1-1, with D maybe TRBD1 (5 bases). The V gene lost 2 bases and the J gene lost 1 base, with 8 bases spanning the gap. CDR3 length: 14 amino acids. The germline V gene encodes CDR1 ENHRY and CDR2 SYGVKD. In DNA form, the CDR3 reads TGTGCCATCAGTGAGGGGGCCGCGAACACTGAAGCTTTCTTT. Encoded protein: CAISEGAANTEAFF.

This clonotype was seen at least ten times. The CDR3 spells CASSPKTNYGYTF. In DNA form, the CDR3 reads TGTGCCAGCAGCCCCAAGACTAACTATGGCTACACCTTC. The chain combines TRBV5-6 with TRBJ1-2; D is uncertain. Per germline, CDR1 SGHDT and CDR2 YYEEEE. V lost 4 bases and J lost 0, with 7 bases in between. The CDR3 is made up of 13 amino acids.

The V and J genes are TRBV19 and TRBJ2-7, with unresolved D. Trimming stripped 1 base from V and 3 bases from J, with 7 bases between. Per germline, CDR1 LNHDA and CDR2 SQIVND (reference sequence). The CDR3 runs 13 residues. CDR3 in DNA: TGTGCCAGTAGTATAGGAGGCAGCTACGAGCAGTACTTC. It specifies CASSIGGSYEQYF.

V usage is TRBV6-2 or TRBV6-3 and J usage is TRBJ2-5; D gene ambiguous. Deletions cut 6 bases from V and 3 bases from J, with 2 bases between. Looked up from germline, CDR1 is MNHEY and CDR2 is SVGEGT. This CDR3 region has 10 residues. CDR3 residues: CASSKETQYF. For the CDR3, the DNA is TGTGCCAGCAGCAAAGAGACCCAGTACTTC.

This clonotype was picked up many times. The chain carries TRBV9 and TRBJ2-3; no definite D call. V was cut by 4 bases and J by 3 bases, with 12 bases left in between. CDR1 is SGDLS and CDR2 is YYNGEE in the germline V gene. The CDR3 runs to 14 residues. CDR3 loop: CASSLQRRTDTQYF. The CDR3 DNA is TGTGCCAGCAGCCTTCAACGGCGGACAGATACGCAGTATTTT.